A single sample gave rise to the 17 T cell receptor beta chains below, sequenced in a study of cytomegalovirus exposure and HLA in healthy donors. Here immunoSEQ multiplex PCR was the method, and the copy in TCRdb shows in-frame clones only, minus some. The repertoire includes about 160,000 clones, around nine tenths of them detected once, and around 2.4% sits in the top ten. Specimen: PBMCs. These receptor sequences come from a woman younger than 30 in good health and CMV-seronegative.

The chain recombines TRBV2 with TRBJ2-1; maybe TRBD1 (6 bases). Trimming removed 5 bases at V and 0 bases at J, with 11 bases between. CDR1 SNHLY and CDR2 FYNNEI come from the germline V gene. This CDR3 is built from 15 residues. CDR3 in amino acids: CASSSQGTSYNEQFF. The CDR3 bases are TGTGCCAGCAGTTCACAGGGAACCTCCTACAATGAGCAGTTCTTC. The variable domain in full, with the rest retrieved from reference TRBV2 and TRBJ2-1, is EPEVTQTPSHQVTQMGQEVILRCVPISNHLYFYWYRQILGQKVEFLVSFYNNEISEKSEIFDDQFSVERPDGSNFTLKIRSTKLEDSAMYFCASSSQGTSYNEQFFGPGTRLTVL.

This clone was seen a single time. The CDR3 here is CASSPNSDPRETQYF. The CDR3 nucleotides are TGTGCCAGCTCACCGAACAGTGACCCCCGAGAGACCCAGTACTTC. The rearrangement uses TRBV18 and TRBJ2-5; no definite D call. CDR1 is KGHSH, CDR2 LQKENI, per germline. Trimming took 3 bases from V and 4 from J, leaving 15 bases between them. The CDR3 has 15 residues.

The CDR3 protein is CASSFLWTGGNTEAFF. For the CDR3, the DNA is TGTGCCAGCAGCTTCCTATGGACAGGGGGAAACACTGAAGCTTTCTTT. This sequence joins TRBV7-2 and TRBJ1-1; 10 bases are shared with TRBD1. There are 16 residues in the CDR3. J gave up 2 bases and V 3 bases, and 6 bases lay outside the gene matches. Germline-derived CDR1 and CDR2 are SGHTA and FQGNSA.

The chain is built from TRBV7-8 and TRBJ1-2; D may be TRBD1 (5 bases). V lost 0 bases, J lost 8 bases, and 16 bases lay in between. The germline gives CDR1 SGHVS, CDR2 FQNEAQ. CDR3 length equals 15 residues. The CDR3 coding sequence is TGTGCCAGCAGCTTAGCGTGGGGGGACCCGGTCGGCTACACCTTC. It codes for CASSLAWGDPVGYTF.

This clone was counted once. This CDR3 is also generated by other DNA sequences in the sample. The V gene is TRBV19, the J gene TRBJ2-7, with a weak D call TRBD2 (6 bases). The V end was cut by 1 base, the J end by 4 bases, with 8 bases between. Germline CDR1 and CDR2: LNHDA and SQIVND (reference sequence). The CDR3 spans 13 residues. CDR3 DNA sequence: TGTGCCAGTAGTATAGCGGGGGATTACGAGCAGTACTTC. As protein: CASSIAGDYEQYF.

This chain joins TRBV27 and TRBJ1-3; D uncertain. V was trimmed by 6 bases and J by 4 bases, leaving 10 bases between them. CDR3 length: 13 amino acids. Germline CDR1 MNHEY, CDR2 SMNVEV (reference sequence). CDR3: CASSRGSGNTIYF. CDR3 nucleotides: TGTGCCAGCAGCCGAGGCTCCGGAAACACCATATATTTT.

The chain is built from TRBV11-2 and TRBJ2-7, with TRBD1 matching over 7 bases. In germline, CDR1 is SGHAT, CDR2 FQNNGV. There are 16 residues in the CDR3. Unmatched junction bases numbered 11, after V lost 6 bases and J lost 0 bases. CDR3 residues: CASRSTQTGISYEQYF. The CDR3 DNA sequence: TGTGCCAGCAGGTCTACTCAGACAGGGATCTCCTACGAGCAGTACTTC. Variable domain in full (rest from reference TRBV11-2 and TRBJ2-7): EAGVAQSPRYKIIEKRQSVAFWCNPISGHATLYWYQQILGQGPKLLIQFQNNGVVDDSQLPKDRFSAERLKGVDSTLKIQPAKLEDSAVYLCASRSTQTGISYEQYFGPGTRLTVT.

This clone appeared a single time. This chain links TRBV13 with TRBJ2-2; D remains ambiguous. Trimming removed 5 bases at V and 7 bases at J, with 11 bases between. Germline V gives CDR1 PRHDT, CDR2 FYEKMQ (reference sequence). The CDR3 is 13 amino acids. The CDR3 DNA is TGTGCCAGCAGCCCCAGGATCTACGGGGAGCTGTTTTTT. Translating gives CASSPRIYGELFF.

The chain joins TRBV14 to TRBJ2-1; perhaps TRBD2 as D (7 bases). This CDR3 comprises 17 residues. The germline CDR1 and CDR2 sequences are SGHDN and FVKESK. Trimming shortened V by 2 bases and J by 6 bases, and 20 bases separated the two germline ends. In DNA form, the CDR3 reads TGTGCCAGCAGCCAAAGGGGGGGACTGCGGAGCACCAATGAGCAGTTCTTC. Translated, it gives CASSQRGGLRSTNEQFF.

The chain is built from TRBV5-1 and TRBJ2-2, with TRBD1 matching over 9 bases. Trimming cost V 4 bases and J 1 base; bases outside gene matches: 5. The CDR3 is made up of 16 amino acids. The germline gives CDR1 SGHRS, CDR2 YFSETQ. CDR3 DNA sequence: TGCGCCAGCAGCCTACAGGACAGGGGGAACACCGGGGAGCTGTTTTTT. This sequence encodes CASSLQDRGNTGELFF.

The gene calls are TRBV10-1 and TRBJ2-4; D is unclear. V was shortened by 0 bases and J by 10 bases, with 10 bases between the two germline ends. This CDR3 contains 13 residues. CDR1 WNHNN and CDR2 SYGVQD come from the germline V gene (reference sequence). The CDR3 sequence is CASSESSFSIQYF. CDR3 DNA: TGCGCCAGCAGTGAGTCGTCTTTTTCGATTCAGTACTTC.

Written as DNA, the CDR3 is TGTGCCAGTGTAAGGGCGGGAGGAACATACAATGAGCAGTTCTTC. It is translated as CASVRAGGTYNEQFF. The chain employs TRBV7-9 and TRBJ2-1; 8 bases agree with TRBD2. The germline V gene encodes CDR1 SEHNR and CDR2 FQNEAQ (reference sequence). V dropped 9 bases and J dropped 4; count of bases not matched to a gene: 11. The CDR3 runs to 15 residues.

V usage is TRBV18 and J usage is TRBJ1-4; D remains unclear. The V gene lost 2 bases and the J gene lost 8 bases, with 9 bases spanning the gap. Per the germline V gene, CDR1 is KGHSH and CDR2 is LQKENI. The length of the CDR3 is 13 residues. CDR3 sequence: CASSPGEDEKLFF. CDR3 DNA: TGTGCCAGCTCACCAGGGGAGGACGAAAAACTGTTTTTT. The full variable domain, completed using reference TRBV18 and TRBJ1-4, is NAGVMQNPRHLVRRRGQEARLRCSPMKGHSHVYWYRQLPEEGLKFMVYLQKENIIDESGMPKERFSAEFPKEGPSILRIQQVVRGDSAAYFCASSPGEDEKLFFGSGTQLSVL.

This clone was seen a single time. Here the CDR3 DNA reads TGCGCCAGCAGCCAAGAGAGGCCTAGCAGCGGGATTGACACCGGGGAGCTGTTTTTT. This gives the protein CASSQERPSSGIDTGELFF. V gene TRBV4-3 combines with J gene TRBJ2-2; 7 bases align to TRBD2. The length of the CDR3 is 19 residues. Germline values: CDR1 LGHNA, CDR2 YSLEER. V dropped 0 bases and J dropped 3; count of bases not matched to a gene: 13.

This chain connects TRBV19 to TRBJ1-5, with a possible D match to TRBD1 (5 bases). The CDR3 runs to 18 residues. The germline V gene encodes CDR1 LNHDA and CDR2 SQIVND (reference sequence). V was cut by 6 bases and J by 2 bases, with 23 bases left in between. The DNA for the CDR3 is TGTGCCAGTAGCCCTCGGCCGCTCGGGGGGTCGGGCAATCAGCCCCAGCATTTT. Residues: CASSPRPLGGSGNQPQHF.

The V and J genes are TRBV6-5 and TRBJ1-2, with a tentative D call TRBD1 (5 bases). This CDR3 comprises 12 residues. Trimming cost V 0 bases and J 8 bases, with 7 bases left between them. Germline loops: CDR1 MNHEY, CDR2 SVGAGI. CDR3 protein: CASSYSGGGYTF. Written as DNA, the CDR3 is TGTGCCAGCAGTTACTCTGGGGGGGGCTACACCTTC.

The chain combines TRBV5-4 with TRBJ1-2, with D unclear. There are 15 residues in the CDR3. Per germline, CDR1 SGHNT and CDR2 YYREEE (reference sequence). V lost 0 bases to trimming and J lost 8 bases, with 17 bases between them. CDR3 in DNA: TGTGCCAGCAGCTTGGAAGTCGGCAGCCCGGGGGGCTACACCTTC. Its protein product is CASSLEVGSPGGYTF.